This is a list of T cell receptor beta chains from one sample in a study of blood T cells in healthy people across ages. TCRdb processed the 5' RACE reads anew with MiXCR; each CDR3 protein has one entry. The sample yields approximately 770,000 distinct CDR3 sequences, roughly 50% seen once. Material: blood. Receptors were obtained from a man between 25 and 39 years old in good health. CDR3s include the opening cysteine and the closing phenylalanine or tryptophan. The D gene is left open where the match is weak. Only part of the rows carry a size: once, few, many, or a class if the clone is expanded.

V	D	J	size	DNA	CDR3
TRBV9	.	TRBJ1-1	.	TGTGCCAGCAGAAACAGGGATGATGGCACTGAAGCTTTCTTT	CASRNRDDGTEAFF
TRBV27	.	TRBJ2-1	.	TGTGCCAGCAGTTGGCGGGGCTCCTACAATGAGCAGTTCTTC	CASSWRGSYNEQFF
TRBV3-1	TRBD1	TRBJ2-4	.	TGTGCCAGCAGCCCAGGGACAGGGGGCGCGAAAAACATTCAGTACTTC	CASSPGTGGAKNIQYF
TRBV5-5	.	TRBJ2-2	.	TGTGCCAGCAGCTTCTGGACGGACACCGGGGAGCTGTTTTTT	CASSFWTDTGELFF
TRBV7-2	TRBD1	TRBJ1-2	.	TGTGCCAGCAGCAAAGACAGGGCGGCGAGCTATGGCTACACCTTC	CASSKDRAASYGYTF
TRBV6-2/TRBV6-3	TRBD2	TRBJ2-1	few	TGTGCCAGCAGTTACTCTAGCGGGTATTACAATGAGCAGTTCTTC	CASSYSSGYYNEQFF
TRBV11-2	.	TRBJ2-7	.	TGTGCCAGCAGCGAAGACCGAGGGCAGTACTTC	CASSEDRGQYF
TRBV9	.	TRBJ2-1	.	TGTGCAAGCGGGCCAAGGGAATACAATGAGCAGTTCTTC	CASGPREYNEQFF
TRBV9	.	TRBJ2-3	.	TGTGCCAGCAGCGCAGGAGACGGCACAGATACGCAGTATTTT	CASSAGDGTDTQYF
TRBV6-1	.	TRBJ1-5	.	TGTGCCAGCAGGAAGGAGGTATGGGAGCCCCAGCATTTT	CASRKEVWEPQHF
TRBV7-9	.	TRBJ2-3	.	TGTGCCAGCAGCTTAGTTGCCAATACGCAGTATTTT	CASSLVANTQYF
TRBV3-1	TRBD2	TRBJ2-5	.	TGTGCCAGCAGCCAAGTTTTACGGGGAGCGGGAGGCCCAGAGACCCAGTACTTC	CASSQVLRGAGGPETQYF
TRBV7-8	TRBD1	TRBJ1-1	.	TGTGCCAGCAGCCCCCCGACAGGGTCCTTGAACACTGAAGCTTTCTTT	CASSPPTGSLNTEAFF
TRBV25-1	.	TRBJ1-6	.	TGTGCCAGCAGTGAATATGGGGCAGGATTGGGGCCCCTCCACTTT	CASSEYGAGLGPLHF
TRBV5-1	TRBD2	TRBJ2-3	.	TGCGCCAGCAGCTCAACCACTAGCGGGAGCACAGATACGCAGTATTTT	CASSSTTSGSTDTQYF
TRBV9	.	TRBJ1-1	.	TGTGCCAGCAGCGTGTTAATGAACACTGAAGCTTTCTTT	CASSVLMNTEAFF
TRBV10-3	.	TRBJ1-2	.	TGTGCCATCAGTGAACGGGAATCGCTTATGGATGGCTACACCTTC	CAISERESLMDGYTF
TRBV7-9	.	TRBJ1-2	.	TGTGCCAGCAGCCGCCCCGGGGTTATAAATGGCTACACCTTC	CASSRPGVINGYTF
TRBV12-3/TRBV12-4	TRBD1	TRBJ2-5	.	TGTGCCAGCAGTCGACAGGGAGAAGAGACCCAGTACTTC	CASSRQGEETQYF
TRBV12-3/TRBV12-4	.	TRBJ1-2	.	TGTGCCAGCAGGTCCAGGGGTTACTACACCTTC	CASRSRGYYTF
TRBV6-1	.	TRBJ2-5	.	TGTGCCAGCAGTCCTCGGACTGTTCGGGGGACCCAGTACTTC	CASSPRTVRGTQYF
TRBV12-3/TRBV12-4	.	TRBJ2-1	.	TGTGTCAGCAGTTCAGGCGGGGCGAGCTCCTACAATGAGCAGTTCTTC	CVSSSGGASSYNEQFF
TRBV18	TRBD2	TRBJ2-1	few	TGTGCCAGCTCACCAGGGACTAGCGGCCACAATGAGCAGTTCTTC	CASSPGTSGHNEQFF
TRBV14	TRBD2	TRBJ2-1	.	TGTGCCAGCAGCCCCTTAGCGGGAGGGCCCGAAAATGAGCAGTTCTTC	CASSPLAGGPENEQFF
TRBV7-9	.	TRBJ2-7	once	TGTGCCAGCAGTGTCTTCGGCGAGCAGTACTTC	CASSVFGEQYF
TRBV6-5	.	TRBJ2-7	.	TGTGCCAGCAGCGTAGGGGGGGGGCTCCGAAACTACGAGCAGTACTTC	CASSVGGGLRNYEQYF